This T cell receptor (beta chain) is drawn from a study of blood T cell repertoires in COVID-19. Across the study: Italy, Spain and the United States were the sources of the convalescent and acute COVID-19 samples.

Seattle participants joined during active infection and were tracked over time. V lost 2 bases and J lost 3, with 14 bases in between. Germline values: CDR1 WSHSY, CDR2 SAAADI. This CDR3 is built from 15 residues. Sequencing was performed with immunoSEQ multiplex PCR; in TCRdb, only in-frame clones are kept and a portion is missing. Found here are around 430,000 clones, around 88% of them singletons; the top ten hold around 12%. J is TRBJ2-7 and V is TRBV10-2; weak D call: TRBD2 (6 bases). Sequenced sample: peripheral blood. This TCR came from a woman aged 50 to 65 with COVID-19, enrolled during active disease. CDR3 DNA: TGCGCCAGCAGTGAGCTACGGAGGGGAGGCTACGAGCAGTACTTC. Translated: CASSELRRGGYEQYF.